Shown below are 10 T cell receptor beta chains from a single sample sequenced in a study of CD8 T cells in ankylosing spondylitis. One entry per CDR3 protein results from TCRdb running MiXCR on the 5' RACE reads. The sample lists about 42,000 distinct CDR3 sequences; around 3.8% were seen once. Sequencing was carried out using blood, either unsorted or a sorted T cell fraction (not recorded which). These receptors originate from a female donor with ankylosing spondylitis or in good health (not recorded which).

The sample holds many counts of this clonotype. The chain uses TRBV9 and TRBJ1-1, with 7 bases fitting TRBD1. The CDR3 sequence is 15 residues long. V dropped 0 bases and J dropped 6; count of bases not matched to a gene: 8. The germline V gene has CDR1 SGDLS and CDR2 YYNGEE. The CDR3 sequence: CASSVVAGGISEAFF. CDR3 nucleotides: TGTGCCAGCAGCGTAGTAGCAGGGGGAATCTCTGAAGCTTTCTTT.

This clonotype was recorded at least ten times. V and J are TRBV9 and TRBJ2-7; weak D call: TRBD1 (6 bases). Germline CDR1 reads SGDLS; CDR2 reads YYNGEE. This CDR3 has 16 residues. V was clipped by 0 bases and J by 3 bases, with 16 bases between them. The CDR3 nucleotides read TGTGCCAGCAGCGTAGGCTCAGGGGCGTACGACTACGAGCAGTACTTC. Amino acids: CASSVGSGAYDYEQYF. Together with reference TRBV9 and TRBJ2-7, the CDR3 gives the full variable domain: DSGVTQTPKHLITATGQRVTLRCSPRSGDLSVYWYQQSLDQGLQFLIQYYNGEERAKGNILERFSAQQFPDLHSELNLSSLELGDSALYFCASSVGSGAYDYEQYFGPGTRLTVT.

This clonotype was counted a few times. This chain connects TRBV9 to TRBJ1-4; D unresolved. Per the germline V gene, CDR1 is SGDLS and CDR2 is YYNGEE. CDR3 length equals 17 residues. The V end was cut by 0 bases, the J end by 6 bases, with 18 bases between. Here the CDR3 reads CASSVEGGARRDEKLFF. The CDR3 DNA is TGTGCCAGCAGCGTAGAAGGTGGAGCCCGGCGGGATGAAAAACTGTTTTTT.

This clonotype showed up many times. Written as DNA, the CDR3 is TGTGCCAGCAGCGTAGAGACAGAAAACACTGAAGCTTTCTTT. The encoded protein is CASSVETENTEAFF. J is TRBJ1-1 and V is TRBV9, with a tentative D call TRBD1 (5 bases). V was trimmed by 0 bases and J by 2 bases, leaving 8 bases between them. CDR1 and CDR2 from the germline V gene are SGDLS and YYNGEE. The CDR3 has 14 residues.

Only a few counts were recorded for this clonotype. The J gene is TRBJ2-5, the V gene TRBV9, with D possibly being TRBD2 (6 bases). The germline gives CDR1 SGDLS, CDR2 YYNGEE. Trimming pared 2 bases from V and 4 bases from J, leaving 15 bases between. The CDR3 runs 15 residues. The CDR3 region has the DNA TGTGCCAGCAGCGTGGAGGGGCTCCAAGGAGAGACCCAGTACTTC. Encoded protein: CASSVEGLQGETQYF.

This clonotype was counted many times. The CDR3 region has the DNA TGTGCCAGCAGCCCCCGGACAGACTCCTATGGCTACACCTTC. Protein product: CASSPRTDSYGYTF. V usage is TRBV9 and J usage is TRBJ1-2, with D possibly being TRBD1 (6 bases). V gave up 4 bases and J gave up 4 bases, with 14 bases separating them. There are 14 residues in the CDR3. Per germline, CDR1 SGDLS and CDR2 YYNGEE.

This clonotype came up a few times. The chain couples TRBV9 to TRBJ1-1; no definite D call. Trimming took off 0 bases at V and 4 bases at J, with 13 bases between the two ends. This CDR3 spans 15 amino acids. In germline, CDR1 is SGDLS, CDR2 YYNGEE. The CDR3 nucleotides read TGTGCCAGCAGCGTAGCTACGGTGGGTAGCACTGAAGCTTTCTTT. Translating it yields CASSVATVGSTEAFF.

The table lists this clonotype with many counts. V usage is TRBV9 and J usage is TRBJ1-1; D is undetermined. CDR3 length equals 12 residues. Germline assignment: CDR1 SGDLS and CDR2 YYNGEE. V was cut by 2 bases and J by 11 bases, with 13 bases left in between. CDR3 bases: TGTGCCAGCAGCGTGTGGGGAGGGAAGGCTTTCTTT. As protein: CASSVWGGKAFF.

This clonotype was observed a few times. The V call is TRBV9, the J call TRBJ1-2, with TRBD1 matching 9 bases. CDR3 size: 12 residues. Germline CDR1 reads SGDLS; CDR2 reads YYNGEE. J was trimmed by 11 bases and V by 3 bases; bases with no gene match: 5. The CDR3: CASSEGQGGYTF. CDR3 coding DNA: TGTGCCAGCAGCGAGGGACAGGGTGGGTACACCTTC.

This clonotype was seen many times. The V gene is TRBV9, the J gene TRBJ2-7; 11 nucleotides line up with TRBD1. The V gene's germline CDR1 is SGDLS and CDR2 YYNGEE. V lost 3 bases to trimming and J lost 2 bases; unmatched junction nucleotides: 4. The CDR3 sequence is 15 residues long. The CDR3 DNA follows: TGTGCCAGCAGCGAGGGACAGGGGGGTACCTACGAGCAGTACTTC. Encoded protein: CASSEGQGGTYEQYF.